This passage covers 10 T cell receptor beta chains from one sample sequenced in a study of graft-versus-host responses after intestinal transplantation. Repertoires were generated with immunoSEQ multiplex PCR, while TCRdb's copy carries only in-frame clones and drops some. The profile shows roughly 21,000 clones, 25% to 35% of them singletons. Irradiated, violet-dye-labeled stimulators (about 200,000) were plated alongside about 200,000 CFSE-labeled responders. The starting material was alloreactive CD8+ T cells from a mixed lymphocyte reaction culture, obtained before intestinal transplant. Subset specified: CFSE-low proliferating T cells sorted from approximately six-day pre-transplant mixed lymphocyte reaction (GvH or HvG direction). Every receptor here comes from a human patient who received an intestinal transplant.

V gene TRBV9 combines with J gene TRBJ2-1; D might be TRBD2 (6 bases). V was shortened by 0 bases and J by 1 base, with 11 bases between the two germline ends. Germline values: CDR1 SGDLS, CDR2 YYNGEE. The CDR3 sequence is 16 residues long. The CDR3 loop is CASSVGRGLSYNEQFF. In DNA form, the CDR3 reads TGTGCCAGCAGCGTAGGTCGGGGGTTGTCCTACAATGAGCAGTTCTTC.

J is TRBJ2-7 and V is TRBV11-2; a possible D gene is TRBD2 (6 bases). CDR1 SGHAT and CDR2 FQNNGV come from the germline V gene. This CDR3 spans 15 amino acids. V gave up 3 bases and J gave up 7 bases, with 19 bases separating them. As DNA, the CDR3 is TGTGCCAGCAGCTTGTACGGAGGGCCGTCGGCGGAGCAGTACTTC. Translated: CASSLYGGPSAEQYF.

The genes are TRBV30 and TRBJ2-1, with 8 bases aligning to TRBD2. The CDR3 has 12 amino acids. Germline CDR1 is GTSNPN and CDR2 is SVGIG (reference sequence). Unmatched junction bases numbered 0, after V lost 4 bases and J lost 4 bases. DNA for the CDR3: TGTGCCTGGACTAGCGGGTACAATGAGCAGTTCTTC. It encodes CAWTSGYNEQFF.

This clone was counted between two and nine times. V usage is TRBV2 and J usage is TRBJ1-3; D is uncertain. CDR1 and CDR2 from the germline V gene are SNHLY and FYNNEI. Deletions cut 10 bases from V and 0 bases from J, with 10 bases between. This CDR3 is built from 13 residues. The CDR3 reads CATDGSSGNTIYF. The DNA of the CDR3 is TGTGCCACAGACGGTTCCTCTGGAAACACCATATATTTT.

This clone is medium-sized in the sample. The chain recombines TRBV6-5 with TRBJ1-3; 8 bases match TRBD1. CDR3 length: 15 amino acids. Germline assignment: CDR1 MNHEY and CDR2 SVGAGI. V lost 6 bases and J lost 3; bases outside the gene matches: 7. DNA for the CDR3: TGTGCCAGCAGCCCCGGACAGGGAGATGGAAACACCATATATTTT. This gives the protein CASSPGQGDGNTIYF.

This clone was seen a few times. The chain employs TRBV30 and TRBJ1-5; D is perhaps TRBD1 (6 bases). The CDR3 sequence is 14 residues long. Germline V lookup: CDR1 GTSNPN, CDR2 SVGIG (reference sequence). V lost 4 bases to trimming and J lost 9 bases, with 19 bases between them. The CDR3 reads CAWTFWGGWGPQHF. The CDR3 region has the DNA TGTGCCTGGACCTTTTGGGGGGGCTGGGGGCCCCAGCATTTT.

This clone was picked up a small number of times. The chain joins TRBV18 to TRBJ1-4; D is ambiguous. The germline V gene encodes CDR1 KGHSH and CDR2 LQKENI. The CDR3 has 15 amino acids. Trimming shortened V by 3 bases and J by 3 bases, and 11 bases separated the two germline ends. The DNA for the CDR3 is TGTGCCAGCTCACCCAGGTTTCGAGCTAATGAAAAACTGTTTTTT. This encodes CASSPRFRANEKLFF.

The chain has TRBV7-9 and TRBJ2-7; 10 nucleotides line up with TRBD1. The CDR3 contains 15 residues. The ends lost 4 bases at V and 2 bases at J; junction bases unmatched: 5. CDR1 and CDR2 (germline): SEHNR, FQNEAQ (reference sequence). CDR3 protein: CASSSGTGVTYEQYF. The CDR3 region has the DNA TGTGCCAGCAGCTCCGGGACAGGGGTGACCTACGAGCAGTACTTC.

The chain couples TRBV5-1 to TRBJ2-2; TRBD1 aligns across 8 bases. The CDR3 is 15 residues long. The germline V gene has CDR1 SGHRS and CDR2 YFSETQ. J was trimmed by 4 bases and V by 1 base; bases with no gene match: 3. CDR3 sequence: CASSLLDRATGELFF. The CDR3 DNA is TGCGCCAGCAGCTTGTTGGACAGGGCCACCGGGGAGCTGTTTTTT. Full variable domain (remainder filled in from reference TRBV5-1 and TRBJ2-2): KAGVTQTPRYLIKTRGQQVTLSCSPISGHRSVSWYQQTPGQGLQFLFEYFSETQRNKGNFPGRFSGRQFSNSRSEMNVSTLELGDSALYLCASSLLDRATGELFFGEGSRLTVL.

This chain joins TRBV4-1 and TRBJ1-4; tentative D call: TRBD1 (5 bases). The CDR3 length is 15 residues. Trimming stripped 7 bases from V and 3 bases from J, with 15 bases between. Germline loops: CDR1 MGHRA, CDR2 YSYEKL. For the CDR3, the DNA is TGCGCCAGCAACCCGACCTGGGGGGCTAATGAAAAACTGTTTTTT. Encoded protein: CASNPTWGANEKLFF.